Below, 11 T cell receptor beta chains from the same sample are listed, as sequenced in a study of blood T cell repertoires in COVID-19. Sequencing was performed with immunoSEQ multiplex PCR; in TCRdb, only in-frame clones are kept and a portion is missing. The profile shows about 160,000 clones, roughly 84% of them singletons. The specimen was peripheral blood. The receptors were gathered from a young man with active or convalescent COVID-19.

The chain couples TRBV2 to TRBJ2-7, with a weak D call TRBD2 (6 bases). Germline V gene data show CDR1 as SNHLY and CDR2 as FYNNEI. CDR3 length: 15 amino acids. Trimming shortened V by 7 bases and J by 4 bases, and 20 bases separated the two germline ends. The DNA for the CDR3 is TGTGCCAGCACCCCCGGGGAGGTGAGAGGTTACGAGCAGTACTTC. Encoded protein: CASTPGEVRGYEQYF.

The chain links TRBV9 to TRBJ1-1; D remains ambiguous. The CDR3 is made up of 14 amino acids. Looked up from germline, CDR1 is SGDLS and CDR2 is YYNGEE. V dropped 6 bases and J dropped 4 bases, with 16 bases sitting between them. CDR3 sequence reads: CASTASPLGTEAFF. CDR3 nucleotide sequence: TGTGCCAGCACCGCAAGCCCTCTTGGCACTGAAGCTTTCTTT. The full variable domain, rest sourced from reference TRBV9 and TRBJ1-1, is DSGVTQTPKHLITATGQRVTLRCSPRSGDLSVYWYQQSLDQGLQFLIQYYNGEERAKGNILERFSAQQFPDLHSELNLSSLELGDSALYFCASTASPLGTEAFFGQGTRLTVV.

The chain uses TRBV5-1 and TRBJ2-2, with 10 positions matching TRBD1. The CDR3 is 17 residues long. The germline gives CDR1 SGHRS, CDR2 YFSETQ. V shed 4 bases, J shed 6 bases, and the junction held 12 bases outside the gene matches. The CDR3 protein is CASSPGQGSRGAGELFF. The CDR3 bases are TGCGCCAGCAGCCCGGGACAGGGGTCGAGAGGTGCCGGGGAGCTGTTTTTT.

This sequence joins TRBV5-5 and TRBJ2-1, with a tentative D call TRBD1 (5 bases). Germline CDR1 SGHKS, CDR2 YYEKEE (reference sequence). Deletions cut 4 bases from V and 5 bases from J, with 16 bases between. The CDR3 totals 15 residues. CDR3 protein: CASSIVDSNDNEQFF. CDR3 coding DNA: TGTGCCAGCAGCATCGTTGACAGCAACGACAATGAGCAGTTCTTC. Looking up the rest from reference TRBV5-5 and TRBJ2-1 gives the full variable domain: DAGVTQSPTHLIKTRGQQVTLRCSPISGHKSVSWYQQVLGQGPQFIFQYYEKEERGRGNFPDRFSARQFPNYSSELNVNALLLGDSALYLCASSIVDSNDNEQFFGPGTRLTVL.

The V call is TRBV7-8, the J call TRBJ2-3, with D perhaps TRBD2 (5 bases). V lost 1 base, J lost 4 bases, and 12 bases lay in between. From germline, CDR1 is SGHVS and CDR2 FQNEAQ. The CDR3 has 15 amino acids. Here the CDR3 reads CASSLVASRADTQYF. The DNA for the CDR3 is TGTGCCAGCAGCTTAGTAGCTTCGAGGGCAGATACGCAGTATTTT.

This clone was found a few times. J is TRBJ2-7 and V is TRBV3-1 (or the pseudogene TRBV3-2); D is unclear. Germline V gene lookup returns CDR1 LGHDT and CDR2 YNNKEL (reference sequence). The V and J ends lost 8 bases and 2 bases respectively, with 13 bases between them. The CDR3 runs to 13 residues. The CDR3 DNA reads TGTGCCAGCTCCTCAAGCGATACCTACGAGCAGTACTTC. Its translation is CASSSSDTYEQYF.

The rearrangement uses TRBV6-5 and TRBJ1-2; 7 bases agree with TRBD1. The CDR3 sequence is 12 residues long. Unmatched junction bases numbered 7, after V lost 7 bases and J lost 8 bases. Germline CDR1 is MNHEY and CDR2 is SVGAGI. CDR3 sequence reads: CASTYRGLGYTF. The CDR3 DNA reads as TGTGCCAGCACGTACAGGGGCTTGGGCTACACCTTC.

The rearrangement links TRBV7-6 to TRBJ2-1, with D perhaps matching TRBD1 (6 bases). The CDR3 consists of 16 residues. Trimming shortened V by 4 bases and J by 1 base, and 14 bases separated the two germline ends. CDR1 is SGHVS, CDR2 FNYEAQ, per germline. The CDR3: CASSYRGSLSYNEQFF. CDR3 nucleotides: TGTGCCAGCAGCTATAGGGGGTCCCTGTCCTACAATGAGCAGTTCTTC.

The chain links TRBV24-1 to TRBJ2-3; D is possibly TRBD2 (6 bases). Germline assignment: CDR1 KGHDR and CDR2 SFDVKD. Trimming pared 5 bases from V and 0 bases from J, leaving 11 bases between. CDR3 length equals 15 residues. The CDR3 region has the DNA TGTGCCACCAGTGGAGTAGCGGCAAGCACAGATACGCAGTATTTT. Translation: CATSGVAASTDTQYF.

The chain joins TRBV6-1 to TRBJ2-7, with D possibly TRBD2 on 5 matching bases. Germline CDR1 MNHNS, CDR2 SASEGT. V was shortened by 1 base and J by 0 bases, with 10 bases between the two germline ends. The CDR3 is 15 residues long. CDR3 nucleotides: TGTGCCAGCAGTGAAGGACCCGGGGACTCCTACGAGCAGTACTTC. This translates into CASSEGPGDSYEQYF.

In nucleotides, the CDR3 is TGTGCCAGCAGTCGAGGGCTTTTCGCCAAAAACATTCAGTACTTC. As protein: CASSRGLFAKNIQYF. The J gene is TRBJ2-4, the V gene TRBV6-5; tentatively, D is TRBD2 (5 bases). Between the trimmed V and J ends, which lost 5 bases and 1 base, there was a span of 12 bases. There are 15 residues in the CDR3. CDR1 MNHEY and CDR2 SVGAGI come from the germline V gene.